The rows below give T cell receptor beta chains drawn from one sample of a study of blood T cell repertoires in COVID-19. This table comes from immunoSEQ multiplex PCR, and its TCRdb copy is limited to in-frame clones, with some not included. Altogether around 59,000 clones are present, 65% to 85% being singletons, with the ten largest covering 5.5% to 7.5%. Sequencing used peripheral blood. These receptors were obtained from a man aged 55 to 70 with acute or convalescent COVID-19. The CDR3 runs from the conserved cysteine through the conserved F or W. The order of the fields is J gene, D gene, V gene, CDR3 protein. A D gene is named only where the DNA matches it firmly.

J gene: TRBJ2-3
D gene: TRBD2
V gene: TRBV10-2
CDR3 protein: CASTYGGVAGGADTQYF

J gene: TRBJ1-6
D gene: TRBD1
V gene: TRBV6-5
CDR3 protein: CASSLTGASNSPLHF

J gene: TRBJ1-2
D gene: -
V gene: TRBV29-1
CDR3 protein: CSVLTELFYGYTF

J gene: TRBJ2-5
D gene: TRBD1
V gene: TRBV4-1
CDR3 protein: CASRPTGGETQYF

J gene: TRBJ2-5
D gene: TRBD2
V gene: TRBV7-9
CDR3 protein: CASSTTGGTETQYF

J gene: TRBJ1-2
D gene: -
V gene: TRBV30
CDR3 protein: CAWSVLWGDGGYTF

J gene: TRBJ1-1
D gene: -
V gene: TRBV13
CDR3 protein: CASSYRYSRRRTEAFF

J gene: TRBJ2-1
D gene: TRBD2
V gene: TRBV7-9
CDR3 protein: CASSSSGGTNNEQFF

J gene: TRBJ2-7
D gene: -
V gene: TRBV7-9
CDR3 protein: CASSDSMFGGYEQYF

J gene: TRBJ1-2
D gene: -
V gene: TRBV5-6
CDR3 protein: CASSLEGRSNYGYTF

J gene: TRBJ2-7
D gene: TRBD2
V gene: TRBV7-8
CDR3 protein: CASSALIPAGLGYEQYF

J gene: TRBJ1-1
D gene: -
V gene: TRBV6-5
CDR3 protein: CASANPPGMNTEAFF

J gene: TRBJ2-3
D gene: TRBD2
V gene: TRBV6-5
CDR3 protein: CASRRTSGGGDTQYF

J gene: TRBJ1-2
D gene: -
V gene: TRBV28
CDR3 protein: CASSLPGFPNYGYTF

J gene: TRBJ2-1
D gene: TRBD2
V gene: TRBV5-6
CDR3 protein: CASSLGLAGAWEQFF

J gene: TRBJ1-6
D gene: TRBD1
V gene: TRBV11-2
CDR3 protein: CASSPAGTGNSPLHF

J gene: TRBJ1-1
D gene: -
V gene: TRBV6-5
CDR3 protein: CASSGTGHTEAFF

J gene: TRBJ1-2
D gene: TRBD1
V gene: TRBV9
CDR3 protein: CASSSRQGSYGYTF

J gene: TRBJ1-1
D gene: TRBD1
V gene: TRBV5-4
CDR3 protein: CASSPRGQRAEAFF

J gene: TRBJ2-5
D gene: -
V gene: TRBV5-1
CDR3 protein: CASSLGPGADETQYF

J gene: TRBJ2-2
D gene: -
V gene: TRBV24-1
CDR3 protein: CATEGRGLTGELFF

J gene: TRBJ1-3
D gene: -
V gene: TRBV11-1
CDR3 protein: CASSWDTAGNTIYF